The present TCR beta chain was sequenced within a study of cytotoxic CD8 clonotypes in ibrutinib-treated CLL. This clone was picked up a small number of times. The CDR3 loop spans 15 amino acids. V was shortened by 1 base and J by 3 bases, with 12 bases between the two germline ends. Germline-derived CDR1 and CDR2 are SGHTA and FQGNSA. The method was immunoSEQ multiplex PCR; TCRdb's version includes in-frame clones alone and lacks a portion of them. The sample has 60,000 or so clones, 57% seen once. J is TRBJ1-1 and V is TRBV7-2; no definite D call. The receptor was derived from a human donor with chronic lymphocytic leukemia. Material: PBMCs, obtained after 12 months of ibrutinib treatment. The CDR3 nucleotides read TGTGCCAGCAGCTTAGATCGGACCTCTTACACTGAAGCTTTCTTT. Translation: CASSLDRTSYTEAFF.